This T cell receptor beta chain was sequenced during a study of shared clonotypes between healthy human individuals. General observations from the study: Of the naive CD4 clonotypes, around 4.9% were shared across a few donors. Generation probabilities of non-shared clonotypes were lower (relative to those shared by all four donors).

Concerning this clone: Its target is unknown.

The germline V gene encodes CDR1 SEHNR and CDR2 FQNEAQ (reference sequence). The junction had 10 bases not matched to a gene; V was cut back by 5 bases and J by 3 bases. The CDR3 is made up of 17 amino acids. The study drew its donors from healthy HIV-negative adults without recent acute infections or vaccinations. All the donors were Caucasian adults who lived in Nashville, Tennessee. The assay was immunoSEQ multiplex PCR, and TCRdb's table has in-frame clones only and misses some. There are about 1.1 million clones in the sample; approximately 80% occur only once, and around 0.61% lies in the top ten.

This sequence joins TRBV7-9 and TRBJ2-3, with 11 bases lining up with TRBD1. The sequenced sample consisted of memory CD4+ T cells from PBMCs. Subset given: CD45RA-negative fraction. The TCR originated in a man in his late teens or twenties in good health. Some clones in this sample may be carry-over from other donors' samples. DNA of the CDR3: TGTGCCAGCAGCCGGACAGGGGGCTTGATTCGAACAGATACGCAGTATTTT. This gives the protein CASSRTGGLIRTDTQYF. The whole variable domain, filled in from reference TRBV7-9 and TRBJ2-3, reads DTGVSQNPRHKITKRGQNVTFRCDPISEHNRLYWYRQTLGQGPEFLTYFQNEAQLEKSRLLSDRFSAERPKGSFSTLEIQRTEQGDSAMYLCASSRTGGLIRTDTQYFGPGTRLTVL.